The clone carrying this TCR beta chain was seen repeatedly, ten times or more. What it recognizes is unknown. The CDR3 spans 13 residues. Trimming cost V 3 bases and J 0 bases, with 6 bases left between them. In germline, CDR1 is GTSNPN, CDR2 SVGIG (reference sequence). The entry originates in a study of T cells in Graves' hyperthyroidism and ophthalmopathy. Subjects aged 18 to 65 presented with newly diagnosed hyperthyroidism of less than 2 months' duration. Uncontrolled infections, other autoimmune diseases, pregnancy or lactation led to exclusion of patients. For the diagnoses, clinical symptoms, serum thyroxine and TRAb, thyroid ultrasound and orbital computed tomography were used. RNA transcripts served as the template for amplifying TCR beta CDR3 regions. HTBI primers were employed in a first-round RT-PCR of the TCR CDR3. TCRdb ran MiXCR on the multiplex PCR reads and lists one entry per CDR3 protein. This table holds fewer than 600,000 distinct CDR3 sequences, about 15% found once.

Points from the study as a whole: In blood, most of the thyroid clonotypes expanded above 0.001 were also present.

The sequence was collected from a woman between 40 and 55 years old with Graves' hyperthyroidism. The V and J genes are TRBV30 and TRBJ2-1; unclear D gene. Material: blood. The CDR3 loop reads CAWSMNSYNEQFF. The CDR3 nucleotides are TGTGCCTGGAGCATGAACTCCTACAATGAGCAGTTCTTC.